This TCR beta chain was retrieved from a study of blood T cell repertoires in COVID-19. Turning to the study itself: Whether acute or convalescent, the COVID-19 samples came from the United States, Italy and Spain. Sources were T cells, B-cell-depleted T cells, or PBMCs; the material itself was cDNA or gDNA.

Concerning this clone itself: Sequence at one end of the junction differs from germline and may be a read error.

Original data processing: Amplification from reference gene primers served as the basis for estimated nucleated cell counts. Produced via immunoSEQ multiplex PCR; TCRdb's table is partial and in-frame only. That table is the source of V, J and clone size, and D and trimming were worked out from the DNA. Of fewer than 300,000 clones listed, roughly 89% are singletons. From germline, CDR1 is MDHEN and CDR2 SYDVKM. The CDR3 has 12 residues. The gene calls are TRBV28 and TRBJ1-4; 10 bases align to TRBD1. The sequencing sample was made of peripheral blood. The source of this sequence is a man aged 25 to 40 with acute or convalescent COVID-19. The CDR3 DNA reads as TGTGCCAGCAGTTTAAGGGTAGGGGACAGGGGTTTT. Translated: CASSLRVGDRGF.